These T cell receptor beta chains were read from a single sample in a study of blood T cells in healthy people across ages. One entry per CDR3 protein, called by TCRdb with MiXCR from the 5' RACE reads. The table lists around 790,000 distinct CDR3 sequences, around 43% of them singletons. The sample consisted of blood. These receptors came from a man between 60 and 70 years old in good health. CDR3s include the opening cysteine and the closing phenylalanine or tryptophan. The order of the fields is V gene, J gene, D gene, clone size, CDR3 length, CDR3 DNA, CDR3 protein. The D gene is left open where the match is weak. Expanded clones are given a class, and other clones once, few, many or no size at all.

v_gene: TRBV28
j_gene: TRBJ2-1
d_gene: NA
abundance: NA
len: 16
CDR3nt: TGTGCCAGCAGTTTACTCTCCATGGGAGCCCAGAATGAGCAGTTCTTC
CDR3aa: CASSLLSMGAQNEQFF

v_gene: TRBV7-2
j_gene: TRBJ2-1
d_gene: NA
abundance: few
len: 14
CDR3nt: TGTGCCAGCAGCTTACATTCCCCGAGCAATGAGCAGTTCTTC
CDR3aa: CASSLHSPSNEQFF

v_gene: TRBV4-3
j_gene: TRBJ1-4
d_gene: NA
abundance: NA
len: 15
CDR3nt: TGCGCCAGCAGCCAACAAGGACAGAATCCAGAAAAACTGTTTTTT
CDR3aa: CASSQQGQNPEKLFF

v_gene: TRBV7-2
j_gene: TRBJ2-7
d_gene: NA
abundance: NA
len: 15
CDR3nt: TGTGCCAGCAGCTTAGGATCGGGGATCTCCTACGAGCAGTACTTC
CDR3aa: CASSLGSGISYEQYF

v_gene: TRBV7-9
j_gene: TRBJ2-1
d_gene: TRBD1
abundance: NA
len: 14
CDR3nt: TGTGCCAGCAGCCCCTGGACAGGGCACAATGAGCAGTTCTTC
CDR3aa: CASSPWTGHNEQFF

v_gene: TRBV5-4
j_gene: TRBJ2-4
d_gene: NA
abundance: few
len: 15
CDR3nt: TGTGCCAGCAGTTTGGGCCGACCAGGGGAAAACATTCAGTACTTC
CDR3aa: CASSLGRPGENIQYF

v_gene: TRBV9
j_gene: TRBJ2-3
d_gene: NA
abundance: NA
len: 15
CDR3nt: TGTGCCAGCAGCGAGTGGGCGGCCGTCACAGATACGCAGTATTTT
CDR3aa: CASSEWAAVTDTQYF

v_gene: TRBV11-2
j_gene: TRBJ2-5
d_gene: NA
abundance: NA
len: 15
CDR3nt: TGTGCCAGCAGCTTAGGGACTACCCTCGGGGAGACCCAGTACTTC
CDR3aa: CASSLGTTLGETQYF

v_gene: TRBV5-1
j_gene: TRBJ1-1
d_gene: TRBD1
abundance: NA
len: 17
CDR3nt: TGCGCCAGCAGCCCCCGCCGAGGGGGCGCGGGGAACACTGAAGCTTTCTTT
CDR3aa: CASSPRRGGAGNTEAFF

v_gene: TRBV9
j_gene: TRBJ2-3
d_gene: NA
abundance: NA
len: 15
CDR3nt: TGTGCCAGCAGCGTAGGTACAACCAGCACAGATACGCAGTATTTT
CDR3aa: CASSVGTTSTDTQYF

v_gene: TRBV20-1
j_gene: TRBJ2-3
d_gene: TRBD1
abundance: NA
len: 17
CDR3nt: TGCAGTGCTAGAGACTTCTTTGGGACAGGCCACACAGATACGCAGTATTTT
CDR3aa: CSARDFFGTGHTDTQYF

v_gene: TRBV20-1
j_gene: TRBJ1-1
d_gene: NA
abundance: NA
len: 13
CDR3nt: TGCAGTGCTAGGCGGGACCCCAACACTGAAGCTTTCTTT
CDR3aa: CSARRDPNTEAFF

v_gene: TRBV20-1
j_gene: TRBJ1-5
d_gene: NA
abundance: NA
len: 14
CDR3nt: TGCAGTGCCTCACCCGGACAGCCGAATCACCCCCAGCATTTT
CDR3aa: CSASPGQPNHPQHF

v_gene: TRBV13
j_gene: TRBJ2-2
d_gene: NA
abundance: NA
len: 17
CDR3nt: TGTGCCAGCAGCTTAGAATTAGGGTCGAGGAACACCGGGGAGCTGTTTTTT
CDR3aa: CASSLELGSRNTGELFF

v_gene: TRBV28
j_gene: TRBJ1-2
d_gene: TRBD1
abundance: NA
len: 16
CDR3nt: TGTGCCAGCAGTTTGGGCCTTACAGGGGGCGCGGGTGGCTACACCTTC
CDR3aa: CASSLGLTGGAGGYTF

v_gene: TRBV6-2/TRBV6-3
j_gene: TRBJ2-5
d_gene: NA
abundance: NA
len: 16
CDR3nt: TGTGCCAGCAGTTACGGGGGACGAGCAGTTCAAGAGACCCAGTACTTC
CDR3aa: CASSYGGRAVQETQYF

v_gene: TRBV24-1
j_gene: TRBJ2-1
d_gene: NA
abundance: NA
len: 12
CDR3nt: TGTGCCACCAGCAACTGGAGGGATGAGCAGTTCTTC
CDR3aa: CATSNWRDEQFF

v_gene: TRBV6-5
j_gene: TRBJ2-1
d_gene: NA
abundance: NA
len: 15
CDR3nt: TGTGCCAGCAGTTACTCGGGGGGGCGGGACAATGAGCAGTTCTTC
CDR3aa: CASSYSGGRDNEQFF

v_gene: TRBV7-2
j_gene: TRBJ1-1
d_gene: NA
abundance: NA
len: 15
CDR3nt: TGTGCCAGCAGCTTGGCCACGGGGGCTGGCACTGAAGCTTTCTTT
CDR3aa: CASSLATGAGTEAFF

v_gene: TRBV9
j_gene: TRBJ2-3
d_gene: NA
abundance: NA
len: 14
CDR3nt: TGTGCCAGCAGCGGCCTAGATAGCACAGATACGCAGTATTTT
CDR3aa: CASSGLDSTDTQYF

v_gene: TRBV7-9
j_gene: TRBJ2-5
d_gene: TRBD1
abundance: many
len: 14
CDR3nt: TGTGCCAGCAACCTACAGGGGGCTGCGGAGACCCAGTACTTC
CDR3aa: CASNLQGAAETQYF

v_gene: TRBV4-3
j_gene: TRBJ2-3
d_gene: NA
abundance: few
len: 17
CDR3nt: TGCGCCAGCAGCCAAGATTTTTCACCGGGGGTCACAGATACGCAGTATTTT
CDR3aa: CASSQDFSPGVTDTQYF

v_gene: TRBV7-8
j_gene: TRBJ1-2
d_gene: NA
abundance: NA
len: 14
CDR3nt: TGTGCCAGCAGCTTAGAGACTGGGGGCTATGGCTACACCTTC
CDR3aa: CASSLETGGYGYTF

v_gene: TRBV7-9
j_gene: TRBJ1-1
d_gene: NA
abundance: NA
len: 14
CDR3nt: TGTGCCAGCAGTACATACGGGGGGTCAGTGGGTGCTTTCTTT
CDR3aa: CASSTYGGSVGAFF

v_gene: TRBV29-1
j_gene: TRBJ2-5
d_gene: NA
abundance: NA
len: 14
CDR3nt: TGCAGCGTTGAAAAGGGGGTATTCCAAAATGAGCAGTACTTC
CDR3aa: CSVEKGVFQNEQYF

v_gene: TRBV6-5
j_gene: TRBJ1-1
d_gene: NA
abundance: NA
len: 15
CDR3nt: TGTGCCAGCAGGGGCGGTTCTAGACGGTACACTGAAGCTTTCTTT
CDR3aa: CASRGGSRRYTEAFF

v_gene: TRBV7-8
j_gene: TRBJ1-5
d_gene: NA
abundance: many
len: 15
CDR3nt: TGTGCCAGCAGCTTTGGCGCCGGGCAGAATCAGCCCCAGCATTTT
CDR3aa: CASSFGAGQNQPQHF

v_gene: TRBV29-1
j_gene: TRBJ2-7
d_gene: NA
abundance: many
len: 11
CDR3nt: TGCAGCGTTGTATCGGCCTACGAGCAGTACTTC
CDR3aa: CSVVSAYEQYF

v_gene: TRBV7-2
j_gene: TRBJ2-1
d_gene: TRBD2
abundance: NA
len: 14
CDR3nt: TGTGCCAGCAGCTTAGCGGGGGGGGAGGTTGAGCAGTTCTTC
CDR3aa: CASSLAGGEVEQFF

v_gene: TRBV20-1
j_gene: TRBJ1-5
d_gene: TRBD1
abundance: NA
len: 14
CDR3nt: TGTAGTGCTCTACAGGGGGAGGGCAATCAGCCCCAGCATTTT
CDR3aa: CSALQGEGNQPQHF

v_gene: TRBV12-5
j_gene: TRBJ2-5
d_gene: TRBD2
abundance: NA
len: 12
CDR3nt: TGTGCTAGTGGGAACACACTAGCGGCCCAGTACTTC
CDR3aa: CASGNTLAAQYF

v_gene: TRBV4-1
j_gene: TRBJ1-1
d_gene: NA
abundance: NA
len: 15
CDR3nt: TGCGCCAGCAGCCAAGAGGCCTCCGGCGGCACTGAAGCTTTCTTT
CDR3aa: CASSQEASGGTEAFF

v_gene: TRBV7-3
j_gene: TRBJ2-1
d_gene: NA
abundance: NA
len: 13
CDR3nt: TGTGCCAGCAGCCCACATCGGGACCTAAAGCAGTTCTTC
CDR3aa: CASSPHRDLKQFF

v_gene: TRBV9
j_gene: TRBJ2-1
d_gene: NA
abundance: NA
len: 15
CDR3nt: TGTGCCAGCAGCGTAAACTCTAACTCCTACAATGAGCAGTTCTTC
CDR3aa: CASSVNSNSYNEQFF